Shown below are 26 T cell receptor beta chains from a single sample sequenced in a study of T cell repertoires and leukemia-associated antigens. These receptors have no identified antigens. TCRdb itself ran the 5' RACE reads through MiXCR, one entry per CDR3 protein. The table lists over 8,500 distinct CDR3 sequences, around two fifths of them singletons. Sequencing was carried out using CD3+ T cells sorted from blood and cultured. These receptors originate from a female donor in good health.

Remarks on this clonotype: As the CDR3 is not closed by the conserved phenylalanine or tryptophan, this likely results from a read error. The chain uses TRBV7-8 and TRBJ2-1, with TRBD1 identical over 8 bases. The CDR3 has 16 residues. V shed 1 base, J shed 5 bases, and the junction held 7 bases outside the gene matches. Germline CDR1 and CDR2: SGHVS and FQNEAQ. In DNA, the CDR3 is TGTGCCAGCAGCTTAGGGACAGGGTGGGGCAACAATGAGCAGTTCCTC. Protein sequence: CASSLGTGWGNNEQFL.

The table lists this clonotype with a few counts. This chain uses TRBV10-3 with TRBJ2-1; 13 bases align to TRBD2. The CDR3 consists of 16 residues. Germline values: CDR1 ENHRY, CDR2 SYGVKD. After removal of 10 bases from V and 2 bases from J, the junction contained 8 bases not matched to a gene. The CDR3 loop reads CASRQGTSGTYNEQFF. The CDR3, as DNA: TGTGCCAGCAGACAGGGGACTAGCGGGACCTACAATGAGCAGTTCTTC.

To note about this clonotype: This may arise from a read error, as a much more abundant clone is one base away. The rearrangement joins TRBV18 to TRBJ2-1, with 7 bases that match TRBD2. Germline V gene sequence: CDR1 KGHSH, CDR2 LQKENI. The CDR3 runs to 14 residues. The CDR3 spells CATVRASGNNEQSF. Written as DNA, the CDR3 is TGTGCCACCGTTAGGGCTAGCGGTAACAATGAGCAGTCCTTC.

The sample holds a few counts of this clonotype. The chain recombines TRBV15 with TRBJ2-2; TRBD1 matches 7 bases. This CDR3 contains 15 residues. Germline values: CDR1 LNHNV, CDR2 YYDKDF (reference sequence). J gave up 1 base and V 8 bases, and 7 bases lay outside the gene matches. Here the CDR3 reads CATRRTGGNTGELFF. For the CDR3, the DNA is TGTGCCACCCGGAGGACAGGCGGGAACACCGGGGAGCTGTTTTTT.

The chain recombines TRBV5-1 with TRBJ2-7; 8 nucleotides align to TRBD1. The length of the CDR3 is 13 residues. Germline CDR1 SGHRS, CDR2 YFSETQ. The J segment lost 3 bases and the V segment lost 4 bases, leaving 3 bases of the junction unmatched. CDR3 sequence: CASSHGQGYEQYF. DNA of the CDR3: TGCGCCAGCAGCCATGGACAGGGCTACGAGCAGTACTTC.

A note on this clonotype: An end of the junction differs from the germline gene, which may be a read error. V usage is TRBV29-1 and J usage is TRBJ2-1, with unresolved D. This CDR3 is built from 12 residues. CDR1 and CDR2 (germline): SQVTM, ANQGSEA. The CDR3 sequence: CSGRVSYNEQFF. The CDR3 DNA reads TGCAGCGGTCGGGTCTCCTACAATGAGCAATTCTTC.

This clonotype is large by share. V usage is TRBV20-1 and J usage is TRBJ1-2; the D gene is possibly TRBD1 (6 bases). The V end lost 0 bases, the J end lost 6 bases, and 11 bases lay between the germline ends. CDR1 and CDR2 (germline): DFQATT, SNEGSKA (reference sequence). The CDR3 has 13 amino acids. The CDR3 DNA reads TGCAGTGCTAGAGATACAGGGCACCATGGCTACACCTTC. The encoded protein is CSARDTGHHGYTF.

Concerning this clonotype: The junction shows a germline mismatch at one end, possibly a read error. CDR3 coding DNA: TGCAGCATTGTAAGGCCCAACGGGGAGCTGTTTTTC. Translated: CSIVRPNGELFF. The genes are TRBV29-1 and TRBJ2-2; TRBD2 is a possible D gene (5 bases). The germline V gene has CDR1 SQVTM and CDR2 ANQGSEA. CDR3 length: 12 amino acids.

This clonotype has more than one count but fewer than ten. V and J are TRBV6-5 and TRBJ1-1; 7 bases map to TRBD1. The CDR3 loop spans 17 amino acids. V was clipped by 5 bases and J by 0 bases; unmatched bases: 12. CDR1 and CDR2 (germline): MNHEY, SVGAGI. The chain's CDR3 is CASSPTWTGVMNTEAFF. The DNA of the CDR3 is TGTGCCAGCAGTCCAACCTGGACAGGAGTCATGAACACTGAAGCTTTCTTT.

This clonotype came up many times. The V and J genes are TRBV7-9 and TRBJ2-7, with D possibly matching TRBD1 (6 bases). Trimming left V 4 bases short and J 4 bases short, with 11 bases between. CDR1 is SEHNR and CDR2 is FQNEAQ in the germline V gene (reference sequence). The CDR3 loop spans 13 amino acids. Here the CDR3 reads CASSSTGLYEQYF. The CDR3 nucleotides are TGTGCCAGCAGCTCCACAGGGTTATACGAGCAGTACTTC.

In regard to this clonotype: Compared with germline, one end of the junction differs, possibly owing to a read error. The gene calls are TRBV4-1 and TRBJ2-2; 9 bases agree with TRBD2. The germline CDR1 and CDR2 sequences are MGHRA and YSYEKL. The CDR3 covers 15 residues. This CDR3 is CAGRAAGGLSGELFF. CDR3 bases: TGCGCCGGCAGGGCGGCGGGGGGGCTCTCCGGGGAGCTGTTTTTT.

The rearrangement uses TRBV5-6 and TRBJ2-7; 11 bases fit TRBD1. Germline loops: CDR1 SGHDT, CDR2 YYEEEE. CDR3 length: 15 residues. V lost 0 bases, J lost 3 bases, and 2 bases stayed unmatched. CDR3 DNA: TGTGCCAGCAGCTTGGGTGGGACAGGGGGCTACGAGCAGTACTTC. Its protein product is CASSLGGTGGYEQYF.

Details on this clonotype: A single base separates this from a much larger clone, so it may be a read error. The chain links TRBV6-1 to TRBJ1-1, with 8 bases matching TRBD1. Trimming cost V 6 bases and J 0 bases; bases outside gene matches: 6. Germline CDR1 and CDR2: MNHNS and SASEGT. The CDR3 covers 15 residues. The CDR3, as DNA: TGTGCCAGCAGCTCCTGGGGACAGGTGAACACTGAAGCTTTCTTT. Amino acid sequence: CASSSWGQVNTEAFF.

This clonotype was observed at least ten times. The rearrangement uses TRBV21-1 and TRBJ1-2; the table names TRBD1, a call not compared with the DNA. TRBV21-1 is a pseudogene locus. The CDR3 is 12 residues long. CDR3 loop: CAGTGAKNGYTF. Here the CDR3 DNA reads TGTGCCGGGACAGGGGCCAAAAATGGCTACACCTTC.

This clonotype counts as medium-sized (0.01 to 0.1%). The chain is built from TRBV7-9 and TRBJ1-4; D uncertain. Germline V CDR1 and CDR2: SEHNR, FQNEAQ (reference sequence). The CDR3 covers 19 residues. V lost 4 bases and J lost 7, with 28 bases in between. DNA for the CDR3: TGTGCCAGCAGCTCCTCTGGGCTCTCAGATATAGACTGGATTGAAAAACTGTTTTTT. It encodes CASSSSGLSDIDWIEKLFF.

The gene calls are TRBV11-3 and TRBJ1-5, with 7 bases identical to TRBD1. The CDR3 spans 15 residues. In germline, CDR1 is SGHNT, CDR2 YENEEA. With 5 bases clipped from V and 7 bases from J, the junction kept 11 bases outside the gene matches. CDR3 bases: TGTGCCAGCAGCCACCGACAGGGAGTGGGCCAGCCCCAGCATTTT. Translation gives CASSHRQGVGQPQHF.

The J gene is TRBJ2-1, the V gene TRBV11-2; TRBD2 matches at 10 bases. CDR1 is SGHAT, CDR2 FQNNGV, per germline. CDR3 length: 19 amino acids. The junction had 12 bases not matched to a gene; V was cut back by 1 base and J by 3 bases. The CDR3 spells CASSLGFTSGTKVYNEQFF. DNA for the CDR3: TGTGCCAGCAGCTTAGGGTTTACTAGCGGGACGAAAGTCTACAATGAGCAGTTCTTC.

This clonotype turned up a few times. The chain uses TRBV5-1 and TRBJ2-7; 11 nucleotides agree with TRBD1. V gave up 0 bases and J gave up 6 bases; unmatched junction bases: 2. The CDR3 is made up of 14 amino acids. CDR1 SGHRS and CDR2 YFSETQ come from the germline V gene. CDR3 coding DNA: TGCGCCAGCAGCTTGGATGGGACAGGGGGCGAGCAGTACTTC. This encodes CASSLDGTGGEQYF. The complete variable domain, with remaining parts taken from reference TRBV5-1 and TRBJ2-7, reads KAGVTQTPRYLIKTRGQQVTLSCSPISGHRSVSWYQQTPGQGLQFLFEYFSETQRNKGNFPGRFSGRQFSNSRSEMNVSTLELGDSALYLCASSLDGTGGEQYFGPGTRLTVT.

The chain carries TRBV6-4 and TRBJ1-1, with D perhaps TRBD1 (5 bases). V was clipped by 7 bases and J by 5 bases, with 11 bases between them. The germline V gene has CDR1 MRHNA and CDR2 SNTAGT. The length of the CDR3 is 12 residues. The chain's CDR3 is CASTDGGTEAFF. As DNA, the CDR3 is TGTGCCAGCACCGATGGGGGGACTGAAGCTTTCTTT.

On this clonotype: The germline gene is not matched at one end of the junction; a read error may be the cause. This chain joins TRBV19 and TRBJ2-6, with D unresolved. The CDR3 contains 11 residues. In germline, CDR1 is LNHDA, CDR2 SQIVND (reference sequence). The chain's CDR3 is CASSGANVLTF. The CDR3 nucleotides are TGCGCCAGCTCTGGGGCCAACGTCCTGACTTTC.

This clonotype has a handful of counts. The J gene is TRBJ2-5, the V gene TRBV4-1, with unresolved D. V lost 0 bases, J lost 3 bases, and 8 bases lay in between. The germline CDR1 and CDR2 sequences are MGHRA and YSYEKL. This CDR3 is built from 14 residues. DNA of the CDR3: TGCGCCAGCAGCCAAGACAGAATAAAAGAGACCCAGTACTTC. It translates to CASSQDRIKETQYF.

V and J are TRBV9 and TRBJ2-7, with unresolved D. V was pared by 3 bases and J by 2 bases, with 12 bases between. CDR3 size: 14 residues. Germline V gene sequence: CDR1 SGDLS, CDR2 YYNGEE. The CDR3 nucleotides are TGTGCCAGCAGCGGAACAGCGTACACCTACGAGCAGTACTTC. Its translation: CASSGTAYTYEQYF. The full variable domain, with the rest looked up from reference TRBV9 and TRBJ2-7, is DSGVTQTPKHLITATGQRVTLRCSPRSGDLSVYWYQQSLDQGLQFLIQYYNGEERAKGNILERFSAQQFPDLHSELNLSSLELGDSALYFCASSGTAYTYEQYFGPGTRLTVT.

Worth noting for this clonotype: The germline gene is not matched at one end of the junction; a read error may be the cause. The chain combines TRBV7-3 with TRBJ2-2; 7 positions match TRBD1. The germline CDR1 and CDR2 sequences are SGHTA and FQGTGA. CDR3 length equals 16 residues. The DNA for the CDR3 is TGTGCCGGCAGCTTACTAGGGGGCGCGGGCACCGAGGAGCTGTTTTTT. Translating gives CAGSLLGGAGTEELFF.

The chain employs TRBV7-2 and TRBJ1-2; D gene unclear. Per the germline V gene, CDR1 is SGHTA and CDR2 is FQGNSA. Trimming stripped 0 bases from V and 5 bases from J, with 19 bases between. This CDR3 comprises 17 residues. Written as DNA, the CDR3 is TGTGCCAGCAGCTTAGCGTTCCTAGGCAAGGAGCGGTATGGCTACACCTTC. It encodes CASSLAFLGKERYGYTF.

This rearrangement joins TRBV21-1 to TRBJ2-1; the table calls TRBD1, which could not be checked here. TRBV21-1 is a documented pseudogene. This CDR3 contains 15 residues. The CDR3, as DNA: TGTGCGAGCAGCAGCCGTCCCGGGACAGGGTACGCCCAGTTCTTC. It is translated as CASSSRPGTGYAQFF.

A few counts support this clonotype. The rearrangement uses TRBV29-1 and TRBJ1-2; TRBD1 agrees at 8 bases. V lost 2 bases to trimming and J lost 5 bases; unmatched junction nucleotides: 7. CDR3 length equals 14 residues. Germline loops: CDR1 SQVTM, CDR2 ANQGSEA. The CDR3 coding sequence is TGCAGCGTTGAATTTTGGACAGGGTTTTATGGCTACACCTTC. Translating it yields CSVEFWTGFYGYTF.